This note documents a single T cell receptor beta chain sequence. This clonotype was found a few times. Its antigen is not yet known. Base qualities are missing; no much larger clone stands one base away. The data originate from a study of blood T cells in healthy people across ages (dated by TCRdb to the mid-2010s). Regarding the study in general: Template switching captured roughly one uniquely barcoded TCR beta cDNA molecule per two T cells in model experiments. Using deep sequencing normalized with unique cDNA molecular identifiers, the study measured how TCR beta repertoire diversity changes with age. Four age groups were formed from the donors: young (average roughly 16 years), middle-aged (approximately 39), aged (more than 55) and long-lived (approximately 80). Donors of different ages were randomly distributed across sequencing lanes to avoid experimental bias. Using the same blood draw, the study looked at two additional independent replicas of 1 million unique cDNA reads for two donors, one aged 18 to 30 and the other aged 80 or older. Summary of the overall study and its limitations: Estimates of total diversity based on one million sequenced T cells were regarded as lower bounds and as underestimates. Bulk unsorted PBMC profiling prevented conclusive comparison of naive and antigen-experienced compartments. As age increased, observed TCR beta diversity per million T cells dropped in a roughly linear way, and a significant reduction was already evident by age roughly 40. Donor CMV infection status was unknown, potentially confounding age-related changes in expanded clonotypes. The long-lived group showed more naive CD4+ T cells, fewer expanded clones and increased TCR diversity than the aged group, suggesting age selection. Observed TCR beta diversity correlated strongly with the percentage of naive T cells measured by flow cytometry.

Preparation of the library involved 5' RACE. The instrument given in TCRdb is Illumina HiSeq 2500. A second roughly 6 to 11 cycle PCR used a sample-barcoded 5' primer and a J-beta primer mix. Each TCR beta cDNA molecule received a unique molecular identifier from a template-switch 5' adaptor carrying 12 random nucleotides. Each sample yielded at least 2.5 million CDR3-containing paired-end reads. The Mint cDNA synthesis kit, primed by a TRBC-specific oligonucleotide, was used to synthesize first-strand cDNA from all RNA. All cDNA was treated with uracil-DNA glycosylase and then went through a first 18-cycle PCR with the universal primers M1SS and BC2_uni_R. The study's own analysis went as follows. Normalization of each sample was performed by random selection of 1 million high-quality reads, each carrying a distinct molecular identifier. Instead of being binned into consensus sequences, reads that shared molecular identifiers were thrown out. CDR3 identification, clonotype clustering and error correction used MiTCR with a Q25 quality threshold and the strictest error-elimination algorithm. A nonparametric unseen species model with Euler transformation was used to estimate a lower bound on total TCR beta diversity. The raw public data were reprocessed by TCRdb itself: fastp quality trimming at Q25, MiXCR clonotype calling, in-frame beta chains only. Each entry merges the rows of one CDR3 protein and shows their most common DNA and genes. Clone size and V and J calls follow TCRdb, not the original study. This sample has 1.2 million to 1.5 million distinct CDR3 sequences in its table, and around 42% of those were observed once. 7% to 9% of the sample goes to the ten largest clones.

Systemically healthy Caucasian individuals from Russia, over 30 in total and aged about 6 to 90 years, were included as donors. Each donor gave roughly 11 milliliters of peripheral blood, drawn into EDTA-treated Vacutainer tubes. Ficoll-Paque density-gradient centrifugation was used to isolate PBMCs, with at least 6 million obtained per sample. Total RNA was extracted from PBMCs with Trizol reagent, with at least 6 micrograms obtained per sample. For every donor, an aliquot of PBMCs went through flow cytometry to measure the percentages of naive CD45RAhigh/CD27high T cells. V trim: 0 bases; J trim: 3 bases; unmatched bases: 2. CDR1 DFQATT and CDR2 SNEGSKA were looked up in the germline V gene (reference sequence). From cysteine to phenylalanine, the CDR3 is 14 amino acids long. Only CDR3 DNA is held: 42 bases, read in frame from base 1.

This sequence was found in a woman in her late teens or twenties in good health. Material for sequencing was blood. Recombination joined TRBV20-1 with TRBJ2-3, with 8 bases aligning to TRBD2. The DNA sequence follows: TGCAGTGCTAGAGATGGGACTAGAACAGATACGCAGTATTTT. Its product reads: CSARDGTRTDTQYF.